The present T cell receptor (beta chain) was sequenced within a study of OX40 agonist ivuxolimab in advanced cancers. Clones were read by immunoSEQ multiplex PCR, and TCRdb kept only the in-frame ones, dropping some. The sample records about 70,000 clones, roughly nine tenths being singletons. The CDR3 has 14 residues. CDR1 and CDR2 from the germline V gene are SQVTM and ANQGSEA. Trimming pared 0 bases from V and 6 bases from J, leaving 14 bases between. The rearrangement joins TRBV29-1 to TRBJ1-1; D not certain. The starting material was CD4+ or CD8+ T cells sorted from blood, obtained in a trial of the OX40 agonist ivuxolimab. The TCR originated in an adult with an advanced solid tumor such as melanoma, head and neck, liver or kidney cancer. Here the CDR3 DNA reads TGCAGCGTTGAAGATTCCGGGCTCTTTTCTGAAGCTTTCTTT. Translation: CSVEDSGLFSEAFF. The entire variable domain, with the rest obtained from reference TRBV29-1 and TRBJ1-1, is as follows: SAVISQKPSRDICQRGTSLTIQCQVDSQVTMMFWYRQQPGQSLTLIATANQGSEATYESGFVIDKFPISRPNLTFSTLTVSNMSPEDSSIYLCSVEDSGLFSEAFFGQGTRLTVV.